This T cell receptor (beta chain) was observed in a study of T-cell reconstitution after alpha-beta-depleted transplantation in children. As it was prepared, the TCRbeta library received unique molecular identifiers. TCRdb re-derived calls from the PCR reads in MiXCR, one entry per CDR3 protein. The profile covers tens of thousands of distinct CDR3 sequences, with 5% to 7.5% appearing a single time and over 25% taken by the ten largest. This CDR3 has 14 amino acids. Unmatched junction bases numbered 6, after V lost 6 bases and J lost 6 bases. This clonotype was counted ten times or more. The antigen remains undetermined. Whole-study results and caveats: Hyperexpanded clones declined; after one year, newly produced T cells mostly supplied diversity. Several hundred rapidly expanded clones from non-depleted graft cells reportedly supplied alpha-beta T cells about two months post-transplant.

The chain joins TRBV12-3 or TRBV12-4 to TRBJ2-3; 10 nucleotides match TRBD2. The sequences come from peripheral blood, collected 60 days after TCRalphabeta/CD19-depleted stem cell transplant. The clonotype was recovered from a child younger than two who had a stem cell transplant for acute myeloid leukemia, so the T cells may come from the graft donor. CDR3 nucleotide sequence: TGTGCCAGCAGCCGAAGCGGGGGGGCGGATACGCAGTATTTT. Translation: CASSRSGGADTQYF.